This T cell receptor (beta chain) was sequenced in a study of blood T cell repertoires in COVID-19. Trimming shortened V by 4 bases and J by 1 base, and 8 bases separated the two germline ends. The CDR3 covers 13 residues. The germline V gene has CDR1 SGHRS and CDR2 YFSETQ. Method: immunoSEQ multiplex PCR; TCRdb's copy keeps in-frame clones and lacks some. Found here are tens of thousands of clones, approximately 83% of them singletons; the top ten hold roughly 4.5%. Sequencing was performed on peripheral blood. The TCR comes from a woman aged 60-75 years with acute or convalescent COVID-19. This chain uses TRBV5-1 with TRBJ1-2, with a weak D call TRBD1 (6 bases). This chain's CDR3 is CASSEQGNYGYTF. The CDR3 coding sequence is TGCGCCAGCAGCGAACAGGGTAACTATGGCTACACCTTC.